A selection of T cell receptor beta chains follows, all from one sample in a study of blood T cell repertoires in COVID-19. Sequencing was performed with immunoSEQ multiplex PCR; in TCRdb, only in-frame clones are kept and a portion is missing. This sample has fewer than 400,000 clones, with about nine tenths found just once. Input material: PBMCs or T cells enriched from blood (not recorded which). These TCRs come from a woman aged 30 to 39 who had recovered from COVID-19. Each CDR3 is given with its conserved first and last residue. A D gene is named only where the DNA matches it firmly. A clone size is listed for some rows: how often the clone was seen (once, few, many), or a class if it is expanded.

v_call	clone_size	j_call	d_call	cdr3_nt	cdr3_aa
TRBV5-6	few	TRBJ1-6	-	TGTGCCAGCAGCTCTCCCTTCGAGACAGACAATAATTCACCCCTCCACTTT	CASSSPFETDNNSPLHF
TRBV5-1	-	TRBJ1-1	TRBD1	TGCGCCAGCAGCTTGTACGTCAGGGGGGATATGAACACTGAAGCTTTCTTT	CASSLYVRGDMNTEAFF
TRBV30	-	TRBJ1-1	TRBD1	TGTGCCTGCAGACAGGGGGGGGGCACTGAAGCTTTCTTT	CACRQGGGTEAFF
TRBV19	-	TRBJ2-2	-	TGTGCCAGTAGTATAGATTTAACAGGGATTAGACGGGAGCTGTTTTTT	CASSIDLTGIRRELFF
TRBV12-3/TRBV12-4	-	TRBJ1-5	-	TGTGCCAGCCAACAGGGATTCTTCGAGCCCCAGCATTTT	CASQQGFFEPQHF
TRBV4-1	-	TRBJ1-4	TRBD1	TGCGCCAGCAGCCAAGAAGGGTGGGGACAGGGATATGAAAAACTGTTTTTT	CASSQEGWGQGYEKLFF
TRBV6-4	-	TRBJ1-1	-	TGTGCCAGCAGTCTGACTGAGGACACTGAAGCTTTCTTT	CASSLTEDTEAFF
TRBV27	-	TRBJ1-4	-	TGTGCCAGCAGTTTCGTCCCCCCCTCTGGCGAAAAACTGTTTTTT	CASSFVPPSGEKLFF
TRBV9	-	TRBJ1-2	-	TGTGCCAGCAGCGTATTTAGCCTTGCAGGACAAGTGGTTACTAACTATGGCTACACCTTC	CASSVFSLAGQVVTNYGYTF
TRBV12-3/TRBV12-4	-	TRBJ1-5	-	TGTGCCAGCAGTTTAGCCAGGGATCAGCCCCAGCATTTT	CASSLARDQPQHF
TRBV7-6	-	TRBJ2-1	TRBD1	TGTGCCAGCAGCTTAGGACAGGGTGGGAACAATGAGCAGTTCTTC	CASSLGQGGNNEQFF
TRBV4-2	few	TRBJ2-1	TRBD2	TGTGCCAGCAGCCAGCGGGGGGGAGACAATGAGCAGTTCTTC	CASSQRGGDNEQFF
TRBV25-1	-	TRBJ1-1	-	TGTGCCAGCAGTGCCGGGAGGACTGAAGCTTTCTTT	CASSAGRTEAFF
TRBV19	-	TRBJ2-2	TRBD1	TGTGCCAGTAGCGTAGGGGGCGATGGCACCGGGGAGCTGTTTTTT	CASSVGGDGTGELFF
TRBV19	-	TRBJ1-4	-	TGTGCCAGTACCGCGGACCCCACAGGGGAAAAACTGTTTTTT	CASTADPTGEKLFF
TRBV6-4	few	TRBJ1-1	-	TGTGCCAGCAGGGAGACAGCGCAAGGGAACACTGAAGCTTTCTTT	CASRETAQGNTEAFF
TRBV10-2	-	TRBJ2-1	-	TGCGCCAGCAGAGATCGAGGGACAAATGAGCAGTTCTTC	CASRDRGTNEQFF
TRBV27	few	TRBJ1-2	TRBD1	TGTGCCAGCACTCGCTACAGGGGGTTAAAGGATGGCTACACCTTC	CASTRYRGLKDGYTF
TRBV20-1	-	TRBJ2-1	TRBD2	TGCAGTGCTAGTAACTTCCCAGCGGGAGGTTCAAGATCCTACAATGAGCAGTTCTTC	CSASNFPAGGSRSYNEQFF
TRBV4-3	-	TRBJ2-7	TRBD1	TGCGCCAGCAGCCGGTACTTATCTGGACAGGGGCACTACGAGCAGTACTTC	CASSRYLSGQGHYEQYF
TRBV3-1/TRBV3-2	once	TRBJ1-3	-	TGTGCCAGCAGCCAAGATAAGGGAGCTGGAAACACCATATATTTT	CASSQDKGAGNTIYF
TRBV7-8	-	TRBJ2-2	TRBD1	TGTGCCAGCCCGGGGACAGGAAACTCTCCCGGGGAGCTGTTTTTT	CASPGTGNSPGELFF
TRBV2	few	TRBJ2-2	TRBD1	TGTGCCAGCAGGATATTGGACAGGCGGAACACCGGGGAGCTGTTTTTT	CASRILDRRNTGELFF
TRBV5-1	few	TRBJ1-5	-	TGCGCCAGCAGCTCCGACAGCTTTAGCAATCAGCCCCAGCATTTT	CASSSDSFSNQPQHF
TRBV7-2	-	TRBJ2-2	-	TGTGCCAGCACCAACAAGGGGGAGCTGTTTTTT	CASTNKGELFF
TRBV6-1	-	TRBJ1-6	-	TGTGCCAGCAGTGAAGCTTCGAGGGGGTCCTATAATTCACCCCTCCACTTT	CASSEASRGSYNSPLHF
TRBV6-2/TRBV6-3	-	TRBJ1-6	TRBD1	TGTGCCAGCAGCGTACCCGGGACAGGGGTATCACCCCTCCACTTT	CASSVPGTGVSPLHF
TRBV7-8	-	TRBJ2-2	-	TGTGCCAGCAGCCCGTCAGGGGAGGGGGTGATATTCACCGGGGAGCTGTTTTTT	CASSPSGEGVIFTGELFF
TRBV14	-	TRBJ2-1	-	TGTGCCAGCAGCCAAGGACTTCACAATGAGCAGTTCTTC	CASSQGLHNEQFF
TRBV28	-	TRBJ1-3	-	TGTGCCACCTTCTCTGGAAACACCATATATTTT	CATFSGNTIYF
TRBV30	-	TRBJ1-3	-	TGTGCCTGGAGGCCGGGACAAAGAAACACCATATATTTT	CAWRPGQRNTIYF
TRBV11-2	-	TRBJ1-1	TRBD1	TGTGCCAGCAGCTTAGCCGTCGGACAGGGGAGGAATGAAGCTTTCTTT	CASSLAVGQGRNEAFF
TRBV6-5	-	TRBJ1-2	-	TGTGCCCCGCTAGAGATCTGGGGGCGCGGCTACACCTTC	CAPLEIWGRGYTF
TRBV19	-	TRBJ2-2	TRBD2	TGTGCCAGTAGTAATAGCGGGAGGGCGTTAAACACCGGGGAGCTGTTTTTT	CASSNSGRALNTGELFF
TRBV7-9	-	TRBJ2-2	-	TGTGCCAGCGGCCAGGGTGCCGGGGAGCTGTTTTTT	CASGQGAGELFF
TRBV9	few	TRBJ1-2	TRBD1	TGTGCCAGCAGCACCGGACAGGGCTGGAGAGGCTACACCTTC	CASSTGQGWRGYTF
TRBV11-2	-	TRBJ2-4	-	TGTGCCAGCAGCTTAGCTCCAACTAGGAGAAACATTCAGTACTTC	CASSLAPTRRNIQYF
TRBV11-2	once	TRBJ1-1	TRBD1	TGTGCCAGCAGCAGGGACAGGCGGAACACTGAAGCTTTCTTT	CASSRDRRNTEAFF
TRBV18	-	TRBJ1-1	-	TGTGCCAGCTCACCGTTTACAGAGAGTGAAGCTTTCTTT	CASSPFTESEAFF
TRBV5-1	few	TRBJ2-7	-	TGCGCCAGCAGCTTGAACGCGGTGAGCGCCTACGAGCAGTACTTC	CASSLNAVSAYEQYF
TRBV25-1	-	TRBJ2-2	-	TGTGCCAGCAGTGAATTAGGTCAGGTCACCGGGGAGCTGTTTTTT	CASSELGQVTGELFF
TRBV7-9	-	TRBJ2-1	-	TGTGCCAGCCTTCGGGGAAATGAGCAGTTCTTC	CASLRGNEQFF
TRBV19	-	TRBJ1-1	-	TGTGCCAGCGAGAACGGGGGGCAGAACACTGAAGCTTTCTTT	CASENGGQNTEAFF
TRBV25-1	-	TRBJ2-1	-	TGTGCCAGCAGTGACCCCTCCTCCCTAGATGAGCAGTTCTTC	CASSDPSSLDEQFF
TRBV6-5	-	TRBJ2-3	TRBD1	TGTGCCAGCAGTCGGGACAGGGTCGTCGATACGCAGTATTTT	CASSRDRVVDTQYF
TRBV10-3	-	TRBJ1-1	TRBD1	TGTGCCATCAGTGAGTCTAGGACAGGGGGTTCGTCGGCTTTCTTT	CAISESRTGGSSAFF
TRBV6-6	-	TRBJ2-1	-	TGTGCCAGCAGTTACTCCTACGGTCGGAATGAGCAGTTCTTC	CASSYSYGRNEQFF
TRBV28	-	TRBJ2-1	TRBD2	TGTGCCAGCAGTCGGACTAGCTCCTACAATGAGCAGTTCTTC	CASSRTSSYNEQFF
TRBV4-1	-	TRBJ2-7	-	TGCGCCAGCAGCCAAGTAAATAGCGTGCACGAGCAGTACTTC	CASSQVNSVHEQYF
TRBV19	-	TRBJ1-6	TRBD1	TGTGCCAGTAGTATACAGACAGGGAGAGGCTCACCCCTCCACTTT	CASSIQTGRGSPLHF
TRBV27	-	TRBJ2-7	TRBD1	TGTGCCAGCAGTTACCGGGGACAGGGGGAATACGAGCAGTACTTC	CASSYRGQGEYEQYF
TRBV7-2	once	TRBJ2-1	TRBD2	TGTGCCAGCAGCAAATCCTCTAGCGGGGCCTCCTACAATGAGCAGTTCTTC	CASSKSSSGASYNEQFF
TRBV27	once	TRBJ2-2	-	TGTGCCAGCAGTTTATTCCCGCGGGGCGTCACCGGGGAGCTGTTTTTT	CASSLFPRGVTGELFF
TRBV19	-	TRBJ1-1	TRBD1	TGTGCCAGTGGGGGGACAGGGGGTAGGAAAACTGAAGCTTTCTTT	CASGGTGGRKTEAFF
TRBV30	-	TRBJ2-3	TRBD2	TGTGCCGGGAGCGGGAAATACACAGATACGCAGTATTTT	CAGSGKYTDTQYF
TRBV29-1	-	TRBJ2-2	-	TGCAGCGTTGCCCGAATTGACAGTTGGACCGGGGAGCTGTTTTTT	CSVARIDSWTGELFF
TRBV2	-	TRBJ1-5	-	TGTGCCAGCAGCGCTGGACAGAGCAATCAGCCCCAGCATTTT	CASSAGQSNQPQHF
TRBV28	-	TRBJ2-3	TRBD2	TGTGCCAGCAGTGTACTGGGGGGGACAGATACGCAGTATTTT	CASSVLGGTDTQYF
TRBV23-1	-	TRBJ1-5	-	TGCGCCAGCAGTCACATCAAATCGCCCCCAGGTCGTCAGCCCCAGCATTTT	CASSHIKSPPGRQPQHF